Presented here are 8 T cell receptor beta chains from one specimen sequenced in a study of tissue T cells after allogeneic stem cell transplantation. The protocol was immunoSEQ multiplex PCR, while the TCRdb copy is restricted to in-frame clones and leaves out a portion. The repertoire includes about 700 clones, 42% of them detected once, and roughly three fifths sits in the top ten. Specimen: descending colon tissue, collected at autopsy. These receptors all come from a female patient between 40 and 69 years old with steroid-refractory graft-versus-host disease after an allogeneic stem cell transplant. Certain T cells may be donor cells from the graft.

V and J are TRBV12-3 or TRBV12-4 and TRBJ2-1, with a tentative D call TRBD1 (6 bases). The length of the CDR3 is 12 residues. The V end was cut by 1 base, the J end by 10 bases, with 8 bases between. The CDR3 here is CASSLGQGEQFF. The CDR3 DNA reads TGTGCCAGCAGTTTAGGCCAGGGGGAGCAGTTCTTC.

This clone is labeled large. The CDR3 protein is CASSADTNEQFF. CDR3 coding DNA: TGTGCCAGCAGTGCCGATACCAATGAGCAGTTCTTC. The J gene is TRBJ2-1, the V gene TRBV12-3 or TRBV12-4; D is unclear. Trimming left V 5 bases short and J 6 bases short, with 8 bases between. The CDR3 totals 12 residues.

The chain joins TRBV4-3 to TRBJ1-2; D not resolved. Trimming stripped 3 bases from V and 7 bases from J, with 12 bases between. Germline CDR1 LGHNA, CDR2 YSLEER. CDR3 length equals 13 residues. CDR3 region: CASSQDGDSGYTF. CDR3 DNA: TGCGCCAGCAGCCAGGACGGAGACTCTGGCTACACCTTC.

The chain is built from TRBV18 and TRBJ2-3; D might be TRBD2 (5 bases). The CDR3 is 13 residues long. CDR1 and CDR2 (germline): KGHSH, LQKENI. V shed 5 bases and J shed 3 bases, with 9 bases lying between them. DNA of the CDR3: TGTGCCAGCTCAGTTCTAGCAACAGATACGCAGTATTTT. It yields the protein CASSVLATDTQYF.

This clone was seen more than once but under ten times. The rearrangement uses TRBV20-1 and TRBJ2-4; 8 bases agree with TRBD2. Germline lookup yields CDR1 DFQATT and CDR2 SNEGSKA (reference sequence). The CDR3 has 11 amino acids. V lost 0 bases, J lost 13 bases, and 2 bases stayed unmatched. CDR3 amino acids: CSARDKRGQYF. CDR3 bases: TGCAGTGCTAGAGATAAGCGGGGGCAGTACTTC.

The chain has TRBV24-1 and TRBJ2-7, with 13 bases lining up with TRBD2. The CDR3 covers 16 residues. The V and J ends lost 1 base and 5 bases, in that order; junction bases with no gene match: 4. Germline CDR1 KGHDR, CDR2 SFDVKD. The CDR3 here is CATSDLTSGGEDEQYF. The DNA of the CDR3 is TGTGCCACCAGTGATTTAACTAGCGGGGGGGAAGACGAGCAGTACTTC.

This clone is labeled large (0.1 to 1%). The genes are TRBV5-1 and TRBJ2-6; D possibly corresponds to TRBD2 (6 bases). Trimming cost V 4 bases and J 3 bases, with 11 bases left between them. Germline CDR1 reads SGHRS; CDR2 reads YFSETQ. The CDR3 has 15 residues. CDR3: CASSAGTYGANVLTF. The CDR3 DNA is TGCGCCAGCAGCGCAGGGACTTATGGGGCCAACGTCCTGACTTTC.

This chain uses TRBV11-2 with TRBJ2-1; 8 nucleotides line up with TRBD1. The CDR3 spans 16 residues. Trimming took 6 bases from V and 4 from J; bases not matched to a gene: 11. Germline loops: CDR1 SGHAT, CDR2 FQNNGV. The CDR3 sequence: CASRRIRTGRYNEQFF. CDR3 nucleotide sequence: TGTGCCAGCAGGAGGATAAGGACAGGGAGGTACAATGAGCAGTTCTTC.